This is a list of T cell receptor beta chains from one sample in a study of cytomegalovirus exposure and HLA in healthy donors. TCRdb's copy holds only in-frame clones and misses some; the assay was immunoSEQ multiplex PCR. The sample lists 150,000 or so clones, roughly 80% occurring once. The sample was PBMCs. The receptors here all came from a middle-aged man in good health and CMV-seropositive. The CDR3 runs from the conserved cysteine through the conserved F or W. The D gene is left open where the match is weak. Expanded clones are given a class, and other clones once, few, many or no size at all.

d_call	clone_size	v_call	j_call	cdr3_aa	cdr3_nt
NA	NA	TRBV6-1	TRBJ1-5	CASRGHLDQPQHF	TGTGCCAGCAGGGGGCACCTTGATCAGCCCCAGCATTTT
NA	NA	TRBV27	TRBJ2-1	CASSYQGSSYNEQFF	TGTGCCAGCAGTTACCAGGGGAGCTCCTACAATGAGCAGTTCTTC
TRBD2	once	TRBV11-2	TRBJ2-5	CASSSSPSGPEEYF	TGTGCCAGCAGCTCTAGTCCTAGCGGGCCCGAGGAGTACTTC
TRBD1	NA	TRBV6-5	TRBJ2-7	CASSYKQPGQTYEQYF	TGTGCCAGCAGTTATAAGCAACCGGGACAGACCTACGAGCAGTACTTC
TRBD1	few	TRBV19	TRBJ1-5	CASRKQGGNQPQHF	TGTGCCAGTAGGAAACAGGGGGGGAATCAGCCCCAGCATTTT
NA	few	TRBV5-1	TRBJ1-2	CASSLGTQHTFYGYTF	TGCGCCAGCAGCTTGGGCACACAGCATACCTTCTATGGCTACACCTTC
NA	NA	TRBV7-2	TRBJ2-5	CASSPPLAGRETQYF	TGTGCCAGCAGCCCCCCCCTCGCGGGACGCGAGACCCAGTACTTC
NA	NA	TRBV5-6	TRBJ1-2	CASSFEVGGVGGYTF	TGTGCCAGCAGCTTTGAGGTTGGAGGGGTTGGAGGCTACACCTTC
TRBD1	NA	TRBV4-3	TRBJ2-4	CASSQDLGTGYDKNIQYF	TGCGCCAGCAGCCAAGATTTAGGGACAGGGTATGATAAAAACATTCAGTACTTC
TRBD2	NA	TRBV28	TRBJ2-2	CASSLWTSGNTGELFF	TGTGCCAGCAGTTTATGGACTAGCGGGAACACCGGGGAGCTGTTTTTT
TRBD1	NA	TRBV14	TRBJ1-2	CASSQTSGTGIYGYTF	TGTGCCAGCAGCCAAACATCCGGGACAGGCATATATGGCTACACCTTC
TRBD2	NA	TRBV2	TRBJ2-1	CASRGLAEFNEQFF	TGTGCCAGCAGAGGACTAGCGGAGTTCAATGAGCAGTTCTTC
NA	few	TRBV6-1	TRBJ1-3	CASRLSTGENTIYF	TGTGCCAGCAGGCTTTCGACAGGCGAAAACACCATATATTTT
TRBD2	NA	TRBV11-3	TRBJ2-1	CASSSGLAGVDEQFF	TGTGCCAGCAGCTCTGGACTAGCGGGAGTTGATGAGCAGTTCTTC
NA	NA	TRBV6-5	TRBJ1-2	CASRPDPGTIYGYTF	TGTGCCAGCAGGCCTGATCCCGGGACTATCTATGGCTACACCTTC
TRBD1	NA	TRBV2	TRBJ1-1	CASSEGQGMNTEAFF	TGTGCCAGCAGTGAAGGACAGGGGATGAACACTGAAGCTTTCTTT
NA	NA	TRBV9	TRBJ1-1	CASSVGGSPGTEAFF	TGTGCCAGCAGCGTAGGCGGCTCCCCCGGGACTGAAGCTTTCTTT
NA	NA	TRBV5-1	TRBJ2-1	CASSLGAGTSYNEQFF	TGCGCCAGCAGCTTGGGGGCGGGCACCTCCTACAATGAGCAGTTCTTC
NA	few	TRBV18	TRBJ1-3	CASSPGASGNTIYF	TGTGCCAGCTCACCAGGGGCCTCTGGAAACACCATATATTTT
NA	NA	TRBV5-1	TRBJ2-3	CASSLGAGRTDTQYF	TGCGCCAGCAGCTTGGGGGCGGGCCGCACAGATACGCAGTATTTT
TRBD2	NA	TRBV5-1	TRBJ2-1	CASSFSGRGGNEQFF	TGCGCCAGCAGCTTTAGCGGGAGGGGGGGAAATGAGCAGTTCTTC
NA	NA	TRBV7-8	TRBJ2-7	CASSYGGQLSYEQYF	TGTGCCAGCAGCTACGGTGGACAGCTCTCCTACGAGCAGTACTTC
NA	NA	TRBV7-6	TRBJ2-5	CASSLGGTQQETQYF	TGTGCCAGCAGCTTAGGCGGGACTCAACAAGAGACCCAGTACTTC
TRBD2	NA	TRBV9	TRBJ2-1	CASSPDSGAYNEQFF	TGTGCCAGCAGCCCTGATAGCGGGGCCTACAATGAGCAGTTCTTC
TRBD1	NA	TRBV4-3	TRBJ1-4	CASSQDPGQGNEKLFF	TGCGCCAGCAGCCAAGATCCGGGACAGGGTAATGAAAAACTGTTTTTT
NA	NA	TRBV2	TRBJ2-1	CASSEEGSSYNEQFF	TGTGCCAGCAGTGAGGAGGGTAGCTCCTACAATGAGCAGTTCTTC
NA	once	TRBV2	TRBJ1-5	CASSEQGHSNQPQHF	TGTGCCAGCAGTGAACAGGGCCATAGCAATCAGCCCCAGCATTTT
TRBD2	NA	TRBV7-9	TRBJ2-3	CASSPPFRLAGGADTQYF	TGTGCCAGCAGCCCCCCCTTTAGACTAGCGGGAGGAGCAGATACGCAGTATTTT
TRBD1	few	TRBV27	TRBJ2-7	CASKAGTGESYEQYF	TGTGCCAGCAAGGCAGGGACAGGGGAATCGTACGAGCAGTACTTC
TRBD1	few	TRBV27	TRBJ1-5	CASSLGQGSNQPQHF	TGTGCCAGCAGTTTAGGACAGGGGAGCAATCAGCCCCAGCATTTT
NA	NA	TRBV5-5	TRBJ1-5	CASSLAGGPQPQHF	TGTGCCAGCAGCTTGGCGGGGGGCCCTCAGCCCCAGCATTTT
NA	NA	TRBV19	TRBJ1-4	CASSPEANEKLFF	TGTGCCAGTTCCCCAGAGGCTAATGAAAAACTGTTTTTT
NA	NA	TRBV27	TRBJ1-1	CATRRDGGTEAFF	TGTGCCACGCGCCGGGATGGCGGCACTGAAGCTTTCTTT
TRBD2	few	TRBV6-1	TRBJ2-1	CASSEVVTSGSNEQFF	TGTGCCAGCAGTGAAGTAGTGACTAGCGGGAGCAATGAGCAGTTCTTC
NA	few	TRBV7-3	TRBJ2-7	CASSPGGPQTEQYF	TGTGCCAGCAGCCCGGGGGGCCCCCAGACGGAGCAGTACTTC
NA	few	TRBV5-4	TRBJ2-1	CASKDSSILGDEQFF	TGTGCCAGCAAGGACAGTTCGATTCTTGGGGATGAGCAGTTCTTC
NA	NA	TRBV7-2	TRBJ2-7	CASRRGEKEQYF	TGTGCCAGCAGGCGGGGCGAGAAAGAGCAGTACTTC
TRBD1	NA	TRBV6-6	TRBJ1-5	CASSPTGDNQPQHF	TGTGCCAGCAGTCCGACAGGGGATAATCAGCCCCAGCATTTT
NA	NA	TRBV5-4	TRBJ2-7	CASSLGQGSYEQYF	TGTGCCAGCAGCTTGGGTCAGGGGAGCTACGAGCAGTACTTC
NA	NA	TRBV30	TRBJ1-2	CAWSRALGGNYGYTF	TGTGCCTGGAGCCGAGCCTTGGGAGGTAACTATGGCTACACCTTC
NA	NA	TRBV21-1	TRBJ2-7	CASSNRSYYGRPPPYEQYF	TGTGCCAGCAGCAATCGATCGTATTACGGGAGGCCTCCCCCCTACGAGCAGTACTTC
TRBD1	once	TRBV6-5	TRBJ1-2	CARGQPYGYTF	TGTGCCAGGGGACAGCCATATGGCTACACCTTC
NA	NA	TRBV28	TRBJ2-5	CASSLRGGGETQYF	TGTGCCAGCAGTTTACGTGGTGGGGGGGAGACCCAGTACTTC
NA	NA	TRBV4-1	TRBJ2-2	CASSQTGGRGGGELFF	TGCGCCAGCAGCCAAACTGGGGGCCGCGGAGGCGGGGAGCTGTTTTTT
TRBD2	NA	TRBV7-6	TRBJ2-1	CASSLVSSGSSNEQFF	TGTGCCAGCAGCTTAGTGTCTAGCGGGAGTAGTAATGAGCAGTTCTTC
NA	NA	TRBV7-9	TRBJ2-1	CAWGVSSYNEQFF	TGTGCTTGGGGGGTCAGCTCCTACAATGAGCAGTTCTTC
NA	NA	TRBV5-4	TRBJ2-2	CASSLGQDVNTGELFF	TGTGCCAGCAGCTTGGGGCAGGATGTGAACACCGGGGAGCTGTTTTTT
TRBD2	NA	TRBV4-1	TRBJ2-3	CASSQTGTSGSTDTQYF	TGCGCCAGCAGCCAAACCGGGACTAGCGGGAGTACAGATACGCAGTATTTT
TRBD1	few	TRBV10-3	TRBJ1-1	CAIATGGNTEAFF	TGTGCCATCGCCACAGGGGGGAACACTGAAGCTTTCTTT
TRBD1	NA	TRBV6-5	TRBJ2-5	CASSYPGQGQRTQYF	TGTGCCAGCAGTTACCCCGGACAGGGTCAGCGAACCCAGTACTTC
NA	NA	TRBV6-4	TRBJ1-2	CASSDSNATSYGYTF	TGTGCCAGCAGTGACTCGAATGCCACTTCCTATGGCTACACCTTC
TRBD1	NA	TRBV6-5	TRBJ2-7	CASSYSGDRGYEQYF	TGTGCCAGCAGTTACTCGGGGGACAGGGGCTACGAGCAGTACTTC
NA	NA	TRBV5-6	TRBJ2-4	CASSLNRVTKNIQYF	TGTGCCAGCAGCTTGAATCGGGTAACCAAAAACATTCAGTACTTC
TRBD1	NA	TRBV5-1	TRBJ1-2	CASSSLPGQGIIYGYTF	TGCGCCAGCAGCTCGCTTCCGGGACAGGGGATTATCTATGGCTACACCTTC
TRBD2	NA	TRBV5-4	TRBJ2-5	CASSRTSAETQYF	TGTGCCAGCAGCAGAACTAGCGCAGAGACCCAGTACTTC
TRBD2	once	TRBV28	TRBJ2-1	CASSPPSGSRNEQFF	TGTGCCAGCAGTCCCCCCAGCGGGAGTAGAAATGAGCAGTTCTTC
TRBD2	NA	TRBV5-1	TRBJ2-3	CASSTGTSGRAVDTQYF	TGCGCCAGCAGCACTGGGACTAGCGGGAGGGCCGTGGATACGCAGTATTTT
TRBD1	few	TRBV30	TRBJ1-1	CAWRQGSTEAFF	TGTGCCTGGCGACAGGGCTCCACTGAAGCTTTCTTT
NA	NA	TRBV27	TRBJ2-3	CASSSPMRSTDTQYF	TGTGCCAGCAGTTCGCCAATGAGATCCACAGATACGCAGTATTTT